This T cell receptor (beta chain) was sequenced for a study of OX40 agonist ivuxolimab in advanced cancers. Study conclusions and caveats: It was not determined which antigens were specifically recognized by the peripheral T cells that had undergone clonal expansion.

A word on this clone: Its cognate antigen is unknown.

Using immunoSEQ multiplex PCR, the repertoire was profiled, and TCRdb retains in-frame clones only, with some absent. Here the sample spans roughly 79,000 clones, less than 95% being singletons. Specimen: CD4+ or CD8+ T cells sorted from blood, collected in a trial of the OX40 agonist ivuxolimab. The origin of this receptor is an adult with an advanced solid tumor such as melanoma, head and neck, liver or kidney cancer.

CDR3 protein: CASSPGDTDTQYF. CDR3 in DNA: TGTGCCAGCAGTCCGGGTGACACAGATACGCAGTATTTT. The chain employs TRBV6-4 and TRBJ2-3; D remains unclear. Trimming took off 5 bases at V and 2 bases at J, with 8 bases between the two ends. The CDR3 totals 13 residues. CDR1 and CDR2 (germline): MRHNA, SNTAGT.